This TCR beta chain was identified during a study of T cell repertoires in cytomegalovirus infection. Overall study context: CMV infection together with matching HLA type was indicated by public TCR beta signatures. Overall study findings and caveats: The ex vivo response was dominated by HLA-C-restricted CMV-specific TCR beta clonotypes.

About this clonotype itself: Its antigen is undetermined.

TCRdb processed the reads anew with MiXCR; each CDR3 protein has one entry. This table has around 300,000 distinct CDR3 sequences, 8% to 10% appearing once. The CDR3 covers 17 residues. V lost 0 bases, J lost 0 bases, and 12 bases lay in between. CDR1 is MGHRA and CDR2 is YSYEKL in the germline V gene. The clonotype comes from a human donor in good health (CMV status not recorded). Some clones in this sample may be carry-over from other donors' samples. The chain combines TRBV4-1 with TRBJ1-5, with D unclear. Sequencing input: PBMCs. Here the CDR3 reads CASSQDPGIYSNQPQHF. CDR3 DNA: TGCGCCAGCAGCCAAGATCCCGGGATCTATAGCAATCAGCCCCAGCATTTT.